These T cell receptor beta chains were read from a single sample in a study of identical twins. TCRdb re-derived calls from the 5' RACE reads in MiXCR, one entry per CDR3 protein. The sample records some 760,000 distinct CDR3 sequences, roughly 18% being singletons. This sample also belongs to another study, concerning T cells expressing NK-cell markers.

The sequenced material came from PBMCs. Receptor source: a woman between 18 and 29 years old in good health. The CDR3 runs from the conserved cysteine through the conserved F or W. The D gene is left open where the match is weak. For some rows the clone size is stated as once, few or many, or as a class when expanded; others skip it.

d_gene	len	abundance	j_gene	v_gene	CDR3aa	CDR3nt
-	10	few	TRBJ2-5	TRBV20-1	CSAFRETQYF	TGCAGTGCTTTCAGGGAGACCCAGTACTTC
-	14	few	TRBJ2-3	TRBV4-3	CASSQERWADTQYF	TGCGCCAGCAGCCAAGAACGGTGGGCCGATACGCAGTATTTT
TRBD2	16	-	TRBJ2-1	TRBV20-1	CSARVVAGTSYNEQFF	TGCAGTGCTAGAGTGGTAGCGGGGACCTCCTACAATGAGCAGTTCTTC
-	13	few	TRBJ2-7	TRBV12-3/TRBV12-4	CASSRKPSYEQYF	TGTGCCAGCAGCCGCAAACCCTCCTACGAGCAGTACTTC
TRBD1	16	-	TRBJ2-5	TRBV29-1	CSVTGTGSLSAETQYF	TGCAGCGTGACCGGGACAGGGAGTCTATCGGCCGAGACCCAGTACTTC
TRBD2	14	-	TRBJ2-5	TRBV2	CASGTSGGSETQYF	TGTGCCAGCGGGACTAGCGGGGGGAGTGAGACCCAGTACTTC
TRBD1	12	-	TRBJ1-4	TRBV29-1	CSVPDRGEKLFF	TGCAGCGTTCCGGACAGGGGTGAAAAACTGTTTTTT
-	14	-	TRBJ2-7	TRBV6-1	CASSRSSGPYEQYF	TGTGCCAGCAGCAGGTCAAGCGGACCCTACGAGCAGTACTTC
-	14	many	TRBJ2-1	TRBV29-1	CSVETSWGINEQFF	TGCAGCGTTGAAACTAGTTGGGGCATCAATGAGCAGTTCTTC
-	13	-	TRBJ1-2	TRBV12-3/TRBV12-4	CASSFLDTYGYTF	TGTGCCAGCAGTTTTTTGGACACCTATGGCTACACCTTC
-	13	-	TRBJ1-5	TRBV7-9	CASSLAENQPQHF	TGTGCCAGCAGCTTGGCGGAAAATCAGCCCCAGCATTTT
-	13	many	TRBJ2-7	TRBV5-1	CASSLGDGYEQYF	TGTGCCAGCAGTTTAGGGGACGGATACGAGCAGTACTTC
TRBD2	16	-	TRBJ2-2	TRBV12-3/TRBV12-4	CASSFPSGINTGELFF	TGTGCCAGCAGTTTCCCCAGCGGGATAAACACCGGGGAGCTGTTTTTT
-	11	-	TRBJ2-5	TRBV10-3	CAVGTQETQYF	TGTGCCGTTGGGACTCAAGAGACCCAGTACTTC
-	13	-	TRBJ2-1	TRBV7-2	CASSREPYNEQFF	TGTGCCAGCTCTCGGGAGCCATACAATGAGCAGTTCTTC
TRBD1	15	few	TRBJ1-1	TRBV6-1	CASRAIRDRSDEAFF	TGTGCCAGCAGAGCCATCCGGGACAGGTCAGACGAAGCTTTCTTT
-	15	few	TRBJ1-6	TRBV7-2	CASSLSRAHNSPLHF	TGTGCCAGCAGCTTAAGTAGAGCCCATAATTCACCCCTCCACTTT
-	12	-	TRBJ2-7	TRBV5-1	CASSLESGKQYF	TGCGCCAGCAGCTTGGAGTCGGGAAAGCAGTACTTC
-	13	few	TRBJ1-1	TRBV4-3	CASSPKAGTEAFF	TGCGCCAGCAGCCCAAAAGCGGGTACTGAAGCTTTCTTT
TRBD1	16	-	TRBJ1-3	TRBV7-2	CASSLLGGNSGNTIYF	TGTGCCAGCAGCTTATTAGGGGGCAACTCTGGAAACACCATATATTTT
TRBD1	13	-	TRBJ2-1	TRBV5-6	CASTFPDRNEQFF	TGTGCCAGCACCTTTCCGGACAGGAATGAGCAGTTCTTC
TRBD2	15	few	TRBJ2-3	TRBV30	CAWNRAGGRTDTQYF	TGTGCCTGGAACCGAGCGGGAGGCCGCACAGATACGCAGTATTTT
-	15	-	TRBJ1-4	TRBV27	CASSPLGSGNEKLFF	TGTGCCAGCAGTCCTCTGGGTAGCGGAAATGAAAAACTGTTTTTT
-	13	-	TRBJ2-3	TRBV20-1	CSATSVFTDTQYF	TGCAGTGCTACCAGCGTTTTCACAGATACGCAGTATTTT
-	15	-	TRBJ2-7	TRBV9	CASSVASAGIYEQYF	TGTGCCAGCAGCGTAGCTTCCGCAGGAATCTACGAGCAGTACTTC
-	13	-	TRBJ1-2	TRBV20-1	CSARYRVNYGYTF	TGCAGTGCTAGATATCGGGTAAACTATGGCTACACCTTC
TRBD1	15	-	TRBJ2-4	TRBV18	CASSPRRQGKNIQYF	TGTGCCAGCTCACCACGGAGACAGGGGAAAAACATTCAGTACTTC
TRBD2	17	-	TRBJ2-3	TRBV24-1	CATSDLSPGLAEDTQYF	TGTGCCACCAGTGATTTGTCCCCAGGACTAGCAGAAGATACGCAGTATTTT
-	14	few	TRBJ2-7	TRBV20-1	CSARDRFSAYEQYF	TGCAGTGCTAGAGATCGGTTTAGCGCCTACGAGCAGTACTTC
-	15	few	TRBJ2-7	TRBV5-1	CASRADGSRSYEQYF	TGCGCCAGCAGGGCGGACGGGAGTAGGTCCTACGAGCAGTACTTC
-	16	-	TRBJ2-1	TRBV15	CATSRDGIERAGEQFF	TGTGCCACCAGCAGAGATGGCATAGAGAGGGCGGGTGAGCAGTTCTTC
TRBD1	13	few	TRBJ1-2	TRBV25-1	CASTDRAEYGYTF	TGTGCCAGCACGGACAGGGCGGAGTATGGCTACACCTTC
-	10	-	TRBJ1-1	TRBV12-3/TRBV12-4	CASSDDRAFF	TGTGCCAGCAGTGACGACAGGGCTTTCTTT
-	14	-	TRBJ1-3	TRBV7-2	CASSLQSSGNTIYF	TGTGCCAGCAGCTTACAGTCCTCTGGAAACACCATATATTTT
-	13	-	TRBJ2-1	TRBV6-5	CASSYDRNNEQFF	TGTGCCAGCAGTTACGACAGGAACAATGAGCAGTTCTTC
-	14	-	TRBJ1-1	TRBV7-6	CASSLAGITGEAFF	TGTGCCAGCAGCTTAGCGGGTATAACAGGGGAAGCTTTCTTT
-	14	-	TRBJ2-1	TRBV20-1	CSGLSGHSYNEQFF	TGCAGTGGGCTATCGGGCCACTCCTACAATGAGCAGTTCTTC
-	13	-	TRBJ1-5	TRBV10-2	CASIPGFNQPQHF	TGCGCCAGCATACCGGGGTTCAATCAGCCCCAGCATTTT
-	13	-	TRBJ2-1	TRBV12-3/TRBV12-4	CASSFEFQNEQFF	TGTGCCAGCAGTTTCGAGTTTCAGAATGAGCAGTTCTTC
-	14	-	TRBJ1-1	TRBV6-1	CATQPLILNTEAFF	TGTGCCACCCAGCCCCTTATTCTGAACACTGAAGCTTTCTTT
-	14	-	TRBJ2-7	TRBV20-1	CSAGDGTRRGEQYF	TGCAGTGCTGGGGACGGGACGCGTCGCGGCGAGCAGTACTTC
-	14	-	TRBJ2-7	TRBV7-2	CASSLLRSTYEQYF	TGTGCCAGCAGCTTATTAAGGAGTACCTACGAGCAGTACTTC
TRBD1	13	-	TRBJ2-7	TRBV7-7	CARKDRQTYEQYF	TGTGCCAGAAAGGACAGGCAGACGTACGAGCAGTACTTC
-	15	-	TRBJ2-7	TRBV7-2	CASSLGPGAEYEQYF	TGTGCCAGCAGCTTAGGACCGGGAGCCGAGTACGAGCAGTACTTC